The clone carrying this T cell receptor beta chain has a count of ten or more. Its antigen remains unidentified. The sample is drawn from a study of T cell repertoires in cytomegalovirus infection. The wider study: HLA-C-restricted CMV epitopes, recently identified, and well-studied HLA-B-restricted ones were used by the study. An indication of both CMV infection and matching HLA type came from public TCR beta signatures. General study findings and limits: Within the response measured ex vivo, HLA-C-restricted CMV-specific TCR beta clonotypes were dominant.

The CDR3 is 13 residues long. With 8 bases removed from V and 1 base from J, the gap between germline ends came to 11 bases. CDR1 and CDR2 from the germline V gene are MNHEY and SVGEGT. TCRdb re-called the reads through MiXCR, storing one row per CDR3 protein. This sample yields hundreds of thousands of distinct CDR3 sequences, of which around 32% are seen a single time; 13% belongs to the top ten. The chain uses TRBV6-2 or TRBV6-3 and TRBJ1-1, with D unresolved. The receptor's source is a human donor in good health (CMV status not recorded). Some clones in this sample may be carry-over from other donors' samples. The specimen was cultured CD8+ T cells from PBMCs, collected from culture after CMV antigen stimulation. The CDR3 sequence is CASQQFQNTEAFF. The CDR3 nucleotides are TGTGCCAGCCAGCAATTTCAGAACACTGAAGCTTTCTTT.